The entry below gives a single TCR beta chain sequence along with its context. Its antigen remains unidentified. The data were taken from a study of T cells in Graves' hyperthyroidism and ophthalmopathy. Study-wide findings and caveats: Ophthalmopathy and stable hyperthyroidism were separated by a 13 V-J model.

Uncontrolled infection, other autoimmune disease, pregnancy or lactation barred patients from enrollment. For the diagnoses, clinical symptoms, serum thyroxine and TRAb, thyroid ultrasound and orbital computed tomography were used. Germline V gene data show CDR1 as DFQATT and CDR2 as SNEGSKA (reference sequence). The CDR3 loop spans 14 amino acids. V lost 5 bases to trimming and J lost 4 bases; unmatched junction nucleotides: 6. The CDR3 regions of TCR beta were amplified from RNA transcripts. Carried out on the TCR CDR3, a first-round RT-PCR used the HTBI primer set. One entry per CDR3 protein, called by TCRdb with MiXCR from the multiplex PCR reads. Here the sample spans a few hundred thousand distinct CDR3 sequences, around 42% being singletons.

The TCR sequence derives from an adult woman with Graves' disease, either hyperthyroidism or ophthalmopathy (not recorded which). This chain connects TRBV20-1 to TRBJ1-4, with 8 bases matching TRBD1. The sample comprised peripheral blood or thyroid tissue (not recorded which). The CDR3 loop reads CSAEPGQVNEKLFF. As DNA, the CDR3 is TGCAGTGCTGAGCCGGGACAGGTTAATGAAAAACTGTTTTTT.